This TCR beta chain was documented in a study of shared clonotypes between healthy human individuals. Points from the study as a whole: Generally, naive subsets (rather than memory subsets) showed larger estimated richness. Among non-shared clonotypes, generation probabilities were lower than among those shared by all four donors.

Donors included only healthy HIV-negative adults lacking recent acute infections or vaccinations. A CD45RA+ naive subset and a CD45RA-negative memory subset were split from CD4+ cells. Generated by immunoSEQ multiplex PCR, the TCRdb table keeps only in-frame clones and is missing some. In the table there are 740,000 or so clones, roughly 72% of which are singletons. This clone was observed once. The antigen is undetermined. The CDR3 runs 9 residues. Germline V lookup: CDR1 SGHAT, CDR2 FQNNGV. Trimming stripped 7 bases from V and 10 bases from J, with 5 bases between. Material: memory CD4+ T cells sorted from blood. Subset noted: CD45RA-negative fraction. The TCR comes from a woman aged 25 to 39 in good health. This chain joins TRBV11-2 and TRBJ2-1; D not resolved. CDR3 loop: CASTLEQFF. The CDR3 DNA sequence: TGTGCCAGCACTCTCGAGCAGTTCTTC.